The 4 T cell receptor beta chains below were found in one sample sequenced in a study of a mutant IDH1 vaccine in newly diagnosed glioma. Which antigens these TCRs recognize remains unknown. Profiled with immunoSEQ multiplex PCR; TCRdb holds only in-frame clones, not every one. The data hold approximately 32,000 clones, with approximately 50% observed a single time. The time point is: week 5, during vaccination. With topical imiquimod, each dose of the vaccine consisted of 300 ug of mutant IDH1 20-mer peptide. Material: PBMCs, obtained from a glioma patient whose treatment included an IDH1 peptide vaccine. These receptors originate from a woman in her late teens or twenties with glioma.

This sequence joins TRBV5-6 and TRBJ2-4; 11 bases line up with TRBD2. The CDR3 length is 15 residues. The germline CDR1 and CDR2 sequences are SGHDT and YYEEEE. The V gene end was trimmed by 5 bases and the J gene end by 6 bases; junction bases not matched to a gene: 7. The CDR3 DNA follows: TGTGCCAGCAGTTTACTAGCGGGGGAGAGAAACATTCAGTACTTC. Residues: CASSLLAGERNIQYF.

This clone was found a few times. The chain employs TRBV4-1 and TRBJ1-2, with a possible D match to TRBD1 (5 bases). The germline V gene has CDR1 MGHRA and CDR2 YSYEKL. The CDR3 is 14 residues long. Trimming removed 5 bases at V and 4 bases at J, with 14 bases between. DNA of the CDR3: TGCGCCAGCAGCTACCTGAGGGGTAGCTATGGCTACACCTTC. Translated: CASSYLRGSYGYTF.

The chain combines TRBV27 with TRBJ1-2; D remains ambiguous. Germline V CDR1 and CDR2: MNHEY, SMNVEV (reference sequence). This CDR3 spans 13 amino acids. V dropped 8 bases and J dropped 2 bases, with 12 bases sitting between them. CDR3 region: CASSPKLNYGYTF. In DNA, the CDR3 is TGTGCCAGCTCGCCGAAATTGAACTATGGCTACACCTTC.

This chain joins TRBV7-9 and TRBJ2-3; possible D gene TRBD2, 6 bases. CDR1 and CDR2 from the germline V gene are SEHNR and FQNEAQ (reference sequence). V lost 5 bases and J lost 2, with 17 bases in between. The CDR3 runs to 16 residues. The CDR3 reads CASSASGTPNTDTQYF. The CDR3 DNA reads TGTGCCAGCAGCGCCTCCGGGACTCCCAACACAGATACGCAGTATTTT.